The clone carrying this T cell receptor (beta chain) was recorded a few times. These data originate in a study of T cells in Graves' hyperthyroidism and ophthalmopathy. Germline V CDR1 and CDR2: SGHRS, YFSETQ. The ends were cut back, 2 bases at V and 4 bases at J, with 8 bases in the middle. This CDR3 region has 13 residues. Using RNA transcripts as the source, TCR beta CDR3 regions were amplified. When the TCR CDR3 underwent first-round RT-PCR, the HTBI primer set was used. TCRdb passed the multiplex PCR reads through MiXCR, listing each CDR3 protein once. The sample lists roughly 640,000 distinct CDR3 sequences, about a sixth occurring once. Out of 10 ml of fresh peripheral blood came the PBMCs.

The chain links TRBV5-1 to TRBJ2-3, with D perhaps TRBD1 or TRBD2 (6 bases each). The material sequenced was blood. The sequence derives from a woman in her thirties or forties with Graves' ophthalmopathy. The CDR3 here is CASSFGGPDTQYF. CDR3 nucleotides: TGCGCCAGCAGCTTTGGGGGGCCAGATACGCAGTATTTT.